The sequence of this TCR beta chain was determined in a study of patients and donors after allogeneic stem cell transplantation. Each CDR3 protein gets one entry after TCRdb re-called the RT-PCR reads with MiXCR. The table lists approximately 140,000 distinct CDR3 sequences, approximately 35% of them singletons. The CDR3 is 14 amino acids. V lost 7 bases to trimming and J lost 7 bases; unmatched junction nucleotides: 9. The origin of this receptor is a human donor who was either an allogeneic HSCT recipient or a stem cell or donor lymphocyte infusion donor (not recorded which). It is not recorded whose cells these are; they may come from a transplant donor. V gene TRBV12-3 or TRBV12-4 combines with J gene TRBJ2-2, with 7 nucleotides matching TRBD1. Sample: blood, either unsorted or a sorted T cell fraction (not recorded which). This chain's CDR3 is CASKPGTVVGELFF. As DNA, the CDR3 is TGTGCCAGCAAACCCGGGACAGTGGTCGGGGAGCTGTTTTTT.